The sequence of this T cell receptor (beta chain) was determined in a study of identical twins. Between the trimmed V and J ends, which lost 4 bases and 1 base, there was a span of 14 bases. CDR1 is SGHRS and CDR2 is YFSETQ in the germline V gene. This CDR3 spans 15 amino acids. One entry per CDR3 protein results from TCRdb running MiXCR on the 5' RACE reads. The sample consists of hundreds of thousands of distinct CDR3 sequences, roughly 6% of them appearing once. There are a few counts of this clonotype. This clonotype was obtained from a man aged 18-30 years in good health. Input material: naive T cells sorted from blood. This chain connects TRBV5-1 to TRBJ2-5; TRBD1 might be the D (5 bases). The CDR3 coding sequence is TGCGCCAGCAGCCCTTCCCGAACAGGCCAAGAGACCCAGTACTTC. It encodes CASSPSRTGQETQYF.